This entry describes one T cell receptor (beta chain). Its specificity is unknown. Time point: week 23, last vaccination. Mutant IDH1 20-mer peptide, at 300 ug, made up each vaccine dose, with topical imiquimod. The germline V gene encodes CDR1 LNHDA and CDR2 SQIVND (reference sequence). Trimming took off 5 bases at V and 3 bases at J, with 16 bases between the two ends. This CDR3 contains 15 residues. The sample comes from a study of a mutant IDH1 vaccine in newly diagnosed glioma. Study-level information: Treatment recipients were approximately 62% male and around 38% female, and their mean age was about 40 years. Study results and limitations: Under 95% of patients showed vaccine-induced immune responses across multiple MHC alleles.

Only in-frame clones appear in the TCRdb table, and some are missing; sequencing was by immunoSEQ multiplex PCR. The sample comprises over 55,000 clones, roughly 81% of which are singletons, and roughly 8.4% rests with the top ten. The V gene is TRBV19, the J gene TRBJ1-1, with D tentatively TRBD1 (6 bases). The origin of this receptor is a woman between 40 and 50 years old with glioma. Some clones in this sample may be carry-over from other donors' samples. This sample comprised PBMCs, obtained from a glioma patient whose treatment included an IDH1 peptide vaccine. For the CDR3, the DNA is TGTGCCAGTAGTTTTCAGGGGTTCAGGGACACTGAAGCTTTCTTT. It encodes CASSFQGFRDTEAFF.